This passage covers 26 T cell receptor beta chains from one sample sequenced in a study of cytomegalovirus exposure and HLA in healthy donors. PCR was performed using 60 Vbeta and 13 Jbeta primers. TCRdb's table, derived via immunoSEQ multiplex PCR, lists solely in-frame clones and lacks some. The profile shows about 210,000 clones, 82% of them singletons. Material: PBMCs. Receptors originate from a man aged 35 to 55 in good health and CMV-seropositive.

The V and J genes are TRBV11-3 and TRBJ1-1; D is undetermined. Between the trimmed V and J ends, which lost 1 base and 8 bases, there was a span of 8 bases. The length of the CDR3 is 12 residues. CDR1 SGHNT and CDR2 YENEEA come from the germline V gene. The CDR3 loop is CASSLGSGEAFF. The CDR3 DNA reads TGTGCCAGCAGCTTAGGGTCGGGGGAAGCTTTCTTT.

V and J are TRBV18 and TRBJ1-5; D is possibly TRBD1 (6 bases). Looked up from germline, CDR1 is KGHSH and CDR2 is LQKENI. The V end was cut by 6 bases, the J end by 3 bases, with 15 bases between. The CDR3 sequence is 15 residues long. The CDR3 is CASSKGQVVNQPQHF. The CDR3 DNA follows: TGTGCCAGCTCTAAGGGACAAGTCGTCAATCAGCCCCAGCATTTT.

Comments on this clone: Additional DNA sequences in this sample encode the identical CDR3. This chain connects TRBV5-1 to TRBJ2-5; 11 nucleotides agree with TRBD2. Germline CDR1 reads SGHRS; CDR2 reads YFSETQ. CDR3 length: 20 residues. The V gene end was trimmed by 4 bases and the J gene end by 2 bases; junction bases not matched to a gene: 19. CDR3 DNA sequence: TGCGCCAGCAGCACGTTACTTGGGCTAGCGGGAGGTATTCGGCAAGAGACCCAGTACTTC. Its protein product is CASSTLLGLAGGIRQETQYF.

This sequence joins TRBV7-3 and TRBJ2-2; 14 bases match TRBD2. The J segment lost 0 bases and the V segment lost 5 bases, leaving 2 bases of the junction unmatched. CDR1 is SGHTA, CDR2 FQGTGA, per germline. The CDR3 covers 17 residues. The CDR3 region is CASSPGLAGANTGELFF. The CDR3 DNA follows: TGTGCCAGCAGCCCGGGACTAGCGGGAGCGAACACCGGGGAGCTGTTTTTT.

The chain uses TRBV7-9 and TRBJ2-7; 10 nucleotides line up with TRBD2. Germline CDR1 is SEHNR and CDR2 is FQNEAQ (reference sequence). This CDR3 spans 14 amino acids. V shed 2 bases, J shed 2 bases, and the junction held 0 bases outside the gene matches. For the CDR3, the DNA is TGTGCCAGCAGCTTAACTAGCGGGACCTACGAGCAGTACTTC. It encodes CASSLTSGTYEQYF.

V gene TRBV10-2 combines with J gene TRBJ2-1; 10 nucleotides agree with TRBD2. V shed 7 bases and J 4 bases; nucleotides not matched to a gene: 7. CDR3 length: 15 amino acids. Germline V CDR1 and CDR2: WSHSY, SAAADI. CDR3 residues: CASTRTSGSYNEQFF. The CDR3 DNA reads TGCGCCAGCACCAGGACTAGCGGATCATACAATGAGCAGTTCTTC.

The chain uses TRBV21-1 and TRBJ2-7; TRBD2 was called by the table and not checked on the DNA. TRBV21-1 constitutes a pseudogene. The CDR3 is 14 residues long. CDR3 region: CASSPKRGGLEQYV. The CDR3 DNA sequence: TGTGCCAGCAGCCCAAAGAGGGGGGGCCTCGAGCAGTACGTC.

A few counts support this clone. This chain uses TRBV29-1 with TRBJ1-1; D is uncertain. From germline, CDR1 is SQVTM and CDR2 ANQGSEA. The CDR3 totals 11 residues. V lost 6 bases, J lost 1 base, and 6 bases lay in between. CDR3 protein: CSVEENTEAFF. The CDR3, as DNA: TGCAGCGTAGAGGAGAACACTGAAGCTTTCTTT.

The chain is built from TRBV4-1 and TRBJ2-1; TRBD2 might be the D (7 bases). Germline V gene data show CDR1 as MGHRA and CDR2 as YSYEKL. The CDR3 spans 16 residues. V lost 1 base to trimming and J lost 0 bases, with 10 bases between them. CDR3 amino acids: CASSQGGGLSYNEQFF. DNA of the CDR3: TGCGCCAGCAGCCAAGGGGGGGGCCTCTCCTACAATGAGCAGTTCTTC.

CDR3 protein: CASSPGTGEAFF. CDR3 bases: TGTGCCAGCTCACCTGGGACAGGAGAAGCTTTCTTT. The V gene is TRBV18, the J gene TRBJ1-1; 8 bases match TRBD1. Germline CDR1 KGHSH, CDR2 LQKENI. The CDR3 runs 12 residues. V lost 3 bases and J lost 8; bases outside the gene matches: 2.

There are a few counts of this clone. One end of the junction fails to match germline, which may point to a read error. The rearrangement uses TRBV7-9 and TRBJ2-7, with TRBD1 identical over 7 bases. Germline CDR1 SEHNR, CDR2 FQNEAQ (reference sequence). The length of the CDR3 is 17 residues. In DNA, the CDR3 is TGTTCCAGCAGCTTAGCTTCCGGGACAGCGGCAGTCCACGAGCAGTACTTC. This gives the protein CSSSLASGTAAVHEQYF.

The chain combines TRBV10-3 with TRBJ1-4, with TRBD1 identical over 8 bases. With 6 bases clipped from V and 14 bases from J, the junction kept 23 bases outside the gene matches. CDR1 and CDR2 from the germline V gene are ENHRY and SYGVKD. CDR3 length: 17 amino acids. The chain's CDR3 is CAISPGQAFSRLSSLFF. The CDR3 nucleotides read TGTGCCATCAGCCCGGGACAGGCCTTTTCCCGTCTTAGTTCGCTGTTTTTT.

This clone was picked up a small number of times. CDR3 loop: CASSNGASGSTGELFF. The CDR3 DNA follows: TGTGCCAGCAGCAATGGGGCTAGCGGGAGTACCGGGGAGCTGTTTTTT. The chain has TRBV5-4 and TRBJ2-2; 10 nucleotides match TRBD2. CDR1 and CDR2 from the germline V gene are SGHNT and YYREEE (reference sequence). J lost 5 bases, V lost 4 bases, and 8 bases had no gene match. The CDR3 has 16 amino acids. The entire variable domain, with the rest obtained from reference TRBV5-4 and TRBJ2-2, is as follows: ETGVTQSPTHLIKTRGQQVTLRCSSQSGHNTVSWYQQALGQGPQFIFQYYREEENGRGNFPPRFSGLQFPNYSSELNVNALELDDSALYLCASSNGASGSTGELFFGEGSRLTVL.

A remark on this clone: Other DNA sequences in the same sample also yield this CDR3. V gene TRBV6-5 combines with J gene TRBJ1-1; no clear D. V was cut by 3 bases and J by 1 base, with 6 bases left in between. Germline-derived CDR1 and CDR2 are MNHEY and SVGAGI. This CDR3 contains 13 residues. CDR3 residues: CASSYRGNTEAFF. The CDR3 coding sequence is TGTGCCAGCAGTTATCGGGGGAACACTGAAGCTTTCTTT.

This clone was counted a few times. The gene calls are TRBV5-4 and TRBJ2-1; 12 bases map to TRBD2. V shed 5 bases and J 4 bases; nucleotides not matched to a gene: 10. This CDR3 contains 17 residues. CDR1 is SGHNT and CDR2 is YYREEE in the germline V gene (reference sequence). CDR3 amino acids: CASSPPTSGRQYNEQFF. The CDR3 DNA reads as TGTGCCAGCAGTCCCCCCACTAGCGGGAGGCAATACAATGAGCAGTTCTTC.

This clone is a singleton in its sample. The chain uses TRBV4-1 and TRBJ1-5; tentative D call: TRBD1 (6 bases). The V gene lost 0 bases and the J gene lost 5 bases, with 11 bases spanning the gap. The CDR3 has 15 amino acids. The V gene's germline CDR1 is MGHRA and CDR2 YSYEKL. The CDR3: CASSQEWNRDQPQHF. Here the CDR3 DNA reads TGCGCCAGCAGCCAAGAATGGAACAGGGATCAGCCCCAGCATTTT.

The V and J genes are TRBV29-1 and TRBJ2-4, with 7 bases lining up with TRBD1. CDR1 SQVTM and CDR2 ANQGSEA come from the germline V gene. J was trimmed by 0 bases and V by 4 bases; bases with no gene match: 6. The CDR3 consists of 15 residues. CDR3 loop: CSVVRDSSAKNIQYF. The CDR3 bases are TGCAGCGTTGTTCGGGACAGCTCAGCCAAAAACATTCAGTACTTC.

The gene calls are TRBV9 and TRBJ1-2, with D possibly being TRBD1 (5 bases). V gave up 2 bases and J gave up 1 base, with 6 bases separating them. CDR1 and CDR2 from the germline V gene are SGDLS and YYNGEE. The CDR3 extends over 13 amino acids. The CDR3 region has the DNA TGTGCCAGCAGCGTGACAGTTAACTATGGCTACACCTTC. Translating it yields CASSVTVNYGYTF.

CDR3 DNA sequence: TGCGCCAGCAGTGACAGCGGGAACACTGAAGCTTTCTTT. Residues: CASSDSGNTEAFF. This chain connects TRBV10-1 to TRBJ1-1; D call uncertain. There are 13 residues in the CDR3. Germline V gene sequence: CDR1 WNHNN, CDR2 SYGVQD (reference sequence). The V and J ends lost 3 bases and 1 base respectively, with 6 bases between them.

This clone was detected a few times. The rearrangement uses TRBV6-5 and TRBJ1-3, with D unresolved. Germline CDR1 reads MNHEY; CDR2 reads SVGAGI. V gave up 0 bases and J gave up 0 bases, with 9 bases separating them. There are 16 residues in the CDR3. The CDR3 loop reads CASSYSRAGSGNTIYF. The CDR3 DNA sequence: TGTGCCAGCAGTTACTCGAGGGCAGGCTCTGGAAACACCATATATTTT.

The chain combines TRBV6-5 with TRBJ2-7, with D possibly matching TRBD2 (6 bases). The CDR3 has 15 residues. CDR1 is MNHEY and CDR2 is SVGAGI in the germline V gene. Trimming took off 4 bases at V and 2 bases at J, with 15 bases between the two ends. CDR3 nucleotide sequence: TGTGCCAGCAGTTTGTCCGGGACGGGGGCCTACGAGCAGTACTTC. Translating gives CASSLSGTGAYEQYF.

The chain links TRBV30 to TRBJ2-6; D may be TRBD2 (6 bases). The CDR3 covers 16 residues. From germline, CDR1 is GTSNPN and CDR2 SVGIG (reference sequence). V was shortened by 3 bases and J by 2 bases, with 14 bases between the two germline ends. CDR3 bases: TGTGCCTGGAGCGCCGAGGAGGGGACTGGGGCCAACGTCCTGACTTTC. Residues: CAWSAEEGTGANVLTF.

This clone was picked up one time. This chain links TRBV9 with TRBJ1-1, with 10 nucleotides matching TRBD1. This CDR3 has 19 amino acids. The V gene's germline CDR1 is SGDLS and CDR2 YYNGEE. V was pared by 0 bases and J by 3 bases, with 14 bases of the junction left unmatched. The CDR3 loop reads CASSVVKGTGVIRDTEAFF. The DNA for the CDR3 is TGTGCCAGCAGCGTAGTTAAGGGGACAGGGGTGATACGGGACACTGAAGCTTTCTTT.

The rearrangement joins TRBV4-1 to TRBJ1-2; TRBD1 might be the D (6 bases). Trimming cost V 1 base and J 5 bases, with 17 bases left between them. The CDR3 runs to 16 residues. Germline CDR1 and CDR2: MGHRA and YSYEKL. The CDR3 reads CASSQVGTPMKYGYTF. The CDR3, as DNA: TGCGCCAGCAGCCAAGTAGGGACACCCATGAAATATGGCTACACCTTC.

The rearrangement joins TRBV5-1 to TRBJ2-5; D perhaps matches TRBD2 (6 bases). V lost 2 bases, J lost 5 bases, and 13 bases lay in between. Germline V gene data show CDR1 as SGHRS and CDR2 as YFSETQ. CDR3 length equals 14 residues. In DNA form, the CDR3 reads TGCGCCAGCAGCTTAGCGGAAGGGAGGGAGACCCAGTACTTC. This sequence encodes CASSLAEGRETQYF.

This clone was seen only once. The chain couples TRBV5-4 to TRBJ2-3; possible D gene TRBD1, 5 bases. The germline gives CDR1 SGHNT, CDR2 YYREEE (reference sequence). The ends were cut back, 3 bases at V and 3 bases at J, with 5 bases in the middle. The CDR3 totals 12 residues. CDR3 sequence reads: CASSSGTDTQYF. The CDR3 nucleotides read TGTGCCAGCAGCTCAGGGACAGATACGCAGTATTTT. Filled out from reference TRBV5-4 and TRBJ2-3, the complete variable domain reads ETGVTQSPTHLIKTRGQQVTLRCSSQSGHNTVSWYQQALGQGPQFIFQYYREEENGRGNFPPRFSGLQFPNYSSELNVNALELDDSALYLCASSSGTDTQYFGPGTRLTVL.